These 32 T cell receptor beta chains were all obtained from the same sample, sequenced in a study of blood T cell repertoires in COVID-19. Clones were read by immunoSEQ multiplex PCR, and TCRdb kept only the in-frame ones, dropping some. This table holds 160,000 or so clones, around 77% found once. The sequenced sample was peripheral blood. These receptor sequences come from a man in his 70s with active or convalescent COVID-19.

J is TRBJ1-2 and V is TRBV30, with 8 nucleotides matching TRBD1. The CDR3 is made up of 16 amino acids. J was trimmed by 5 bases and V by 2 bases; bases with no gene match: 13. The germline CDR1 and CDR2 sequences are GTSNPN and SVGIG (reference sequence). The CDR3 sequence: CAWSRGPGGEEYGYTF. The CDR3, as DNA: TGTGCCTGGAGTAGGGGACCAGGGGGCGAAGAGTATGGCTACACCTTC.

The chain carries TRBV4-1 and TRBJ2-7; D is undetermined. The CDR3 runs 13 residues. The germline V and J ends were trimmed by 8 bases and 1 base, with 12 bases remaining between them. Germline loops: CDR1 MGHRA, CDR2 YSYEKL. The chain's CDR3 is CASDSRPSYEQYF. CDR3 sequence (DNA): TGCGCCAGCGATTCTAGGCCATCCTACGAGCAGTACTTC.

The chain uses TRBV3-1 (or the pseudogene TRBV3-2) and TRBJ1-1; D is uncertain. Germline V lookup: CDR1 LGHDT, CDR2 YNNKEL (reference sequence). V shed 4 bases and J shed 2 bases, with 8 bases lying between them. The CDR3 extends over 13 amino acids. The CDR3 here is CASSPFSNTEAFF. The CDR3 bases are TGTGCCAGCAGCCCCTTTTCTAACACTGAAGCTTTCTTT.

V is TRBV9 and J is TRBJ1-4; TRBD1 might be the D (5 bases). This CDR3 comprises 17 residues. CDR1 is SGDLS and CDR2 is YYNGEE in the germline V gene. V lost 2 bases, J lost 0 bases, and 14 bases lay in between. As DNA, the CDR3 is TGTGCCAGCAGCGTTCGTCTGGGGGAGGCAACTAATGAAAAACTGTTTTTT. This translates into CASSVRLGEATNEKLFF.

The chain carries TRBV6-5 and TRBJ1-5; 7 bases agree with TRBD1. The CDR3 runs 15 residues. Unmatched junction bases numbered 4, after V lost 2 bases and J lost 3 bases. Germline V gene data show CDR1 as MNHEY and CDR2 as SVGAGI. The CDR3 protein is CASSYLQGNNQPQHF. CDR3 nucleotides: TGTGCCAGCAGTTACCTACAGGGGAACAATCAGCCCCAGCATTTT.

The chain couples TRBV28 to TRBJ1-1; TRBD1 agrees at 8 bases. This CDR3 spans 13 amino acids. With 6 bases clipped from V and 3 bases from J, the junction kept 3 bases outside the gene matches. The V gene's germline CDR1 is MDHEN and CDR2 SYDVKM. The CDR3 loop is CASRTGDDTEAFF. CDR3 in DNA: TGTGCCAGCAGGACAGGGGACGACACTGAAGCTTTCTTT.

The rearrangement uses TRBV5-1 and TRBJ2-5; perhaps TRBD2 as D (5 bases). The CDR3 has 12 amino acids. From germline, CDR1 is SGHRS and CDR2 YFSETQ. With 5 bases removed from V and 3 bases from J, the gap between germline ends came to 8 bases. In nucleotides, the CDR3 is TGCGCCAGCAGGGAGGTGGAAGAGACCCAGTACTTC. Translation gives CASREVEETQYF.

The genes are TRBV3-1 (or the pseudogene TRBV3-2) and TRBJ2-3; 8 bases align to TRBD1. The CDR3 sequence is 15 residues long. J lost 4 bases, V lost 4 bases, and 7 bases had no gene match. The germline gives CDR1 LGHDT, CDR2 YNNKEL (reference sequence). Here the CDR3 reads CASSPLAGGADTQYF. In DNA, the CDR3 is TGTGCCAGCAGCCCCCTGGCAGGGGGCGCAGATACGCAGTATTTT.

CDR3 protein: CASATGRGTEAFF. The CDR3, as DNA: TGTGCCAGCGCGACAGGGCGGGGCACTGAAGCTTTCTTT. The chain has TRBV2 and TRBJ1-1, with 7 positions matching TRBD1. The germline V gene has CDR1 SNHLY and CDR2 FYNNEI. The CDR3 sequence is 13 residues long. The junction had 7 bases not matched to a gene; V was cut back by 8 bases and J by 4 bases.

Notes on this clone: Distinct nucleotide sequences in the sample also encode this CDR3. The chain carries TRBV12-3 or TRBV12-4 and TRBJ1-1; possibly TRBD1 for D (5 bases). The length of the CDR3 is 12 residues. Trimming shortened V by 5 bases and J by 5 bases, and 9 bases separated the two germline ends. CDR3 in amino acids: CASSGGGTEAFF. As DNA, the CDR3 is TGTGCCAGCAGTGGGGGGGGTACTGAAGCTTTCTTT.

This clone was observed a handful of times. Sequence at one end of the junction differs from germline and may be a read error. This chain joins TRBV7-7 and TRBJ2-2; TRBD1 agrees at 8 bases. The CDR3 contains 17 residues. Germline values: CDR1 SSHAT, CDR2 FNYEAQ (reference sequence). This CDR3 is CASSLSPGGAVTGELFF. The DNA of the CDR3 is TGTGCTAGCAGCTTATCCCCAGGGGGCGCGGTCACCGGGGAGCTGTTTTTT. Full variable domain (remainder filled in from reference TRBV7-7 and TRBJ2-2): GAGVSQSPRYKVTKRGQDVTLRCDPISSHATLYWYQQALGQGPEFLTYFNYEAQPDKSGLPSDRFSAERPEGSISTLTIQRTEQRDSAMYRCASSLSPGGAVTGELFFGEGSRLTVL.

The chain recombines TRBV14 with TRBJ1-1, with 7 bases identical to TRBD1. Looked up from germline, CDR1 is SGHDN and CDR2 is FVKESK. CDR3 size: 16 residues. V shed 4 bases and J 4 bases; nucleotides not matched to a gene: 12. CDR3 sequence (DNA): TGTGCCAGCAGCCCCAGGGGCGCACAGGGGTCCACTGAAGCTTTCTTT. It specifies CASSPRGAQGSTEAFF.

Only one count was recorded for this clone. This chain uses TRBV6-5 with TRBJ2-7, with 8 positions matching TRBD1. The CDR3 totals 14 residues. The V segment lost 4 bases and the J segment 2 bases; nucleotides outside the gene matches: 4. CDR1 and CDR2 (germline): MNHEY, SVGAGI. The CDR3 loop reads CASSLTGEPYEQYF. The CDR3 nucleotides read TGTGCCAGCAGTTTGACAGGGGAGCCCTACGAGCAGTACTTC.

This sequence joins TRBV4-1 and TRBJ2-3; possibly TRBD2 for D (5 bases). CDR3 length: 19 amino acids. The V end lost 0 bases, the J end lost 0 bases, and 19 bases lay between the germline ends. From germline, CDR1 is MGHRA and CDR2 YSYEKL. The CDR3 sequence: CASSQDRLWGEPSTDTQYF. In DNA, the CDR3 is TGCGCCAGCAGCCAAGACCGGCTGTGGGGAGAACCTAGCACAGATACGCAGTATTTT.

The chain uses TRBV7-2 and TRBJ2-3, with 7 nucleotides matching TRBD2. The CDR3 loop spans 15 amino acids. Germline trimming cut 3 bases from V and 6 bases from J; bases unmatched to any gene: 9. CDR1 SGHTA and CDR2 FQGNSA come from the germline V gene. CDR3 region: CASSFGSSGIDTQYF. In DNA, the CDR3 is TGTGCCAGCAGCTTCGGATCCAGCGGGATCGATACGCAGTATTTT.

This clone was seen more than once but under ten times. The chain is built from TRBV2 and TRBJ2-1; 11 positions match TRBD1. This CDR3 is 14 amino acids long. Trimming removed 7 bases from V and 8 bases from J; junction bases left unmatched: 7. The germline V gene encodes CDR1 SNHLY and CDR2 FYNNEI. CDR3 in amino acids: CASKVDRGLDEQFF. The CDR3 region has the DNA TGTGCCAGCAAGGTGGACAGGGGGCTCGATGAGCAGTTCTTC.

The chain employs TRBV30 and TRBJ2-3; 9 bases are shared with TRBD2. Germline V CDR1 and CDR2: GTSNPN, SVGIG (reference sequence). J gave up 0 bases and V 3 bases, and 4 bases lay outside the gene matches. This CDR3 is built from 15 residues. CDR3 sequence reads: CAWSMSGGSTDTQYF. The CDR3, as DNA: TGTGCCTGGAGCATGAGCGGGGGGAGCACAGATACGCAGTATTTT.

J is TRBJ2-5 and V is TRBV4-3; tentatively, D is TRBD2 (5 bases). CDR1 LGHNA and CDR2 YSLEER come from the germline V gene. CDR3 length: 14 amino acids. Trimming took 2 bases from V and 1 from J, leaving 8 bases between them. The CDR3 protein is CASSQIAGQETQYF. The DNA for the CDR3 is TGCGCCAGCAGCCAAATCGCGGGCCAAGAGACCCAGTACTTC.

The gene calls are TRBV6-5 and TRBJ1-2, with 7 bases fitting TRBD1. The V and J ends lost 5 bases and 2 bases, in that order; junction bases with no gene match: 5. The CDR3 spans 14 residues. CDR1 is MNHEY and CDR2 is SVGAGI in the germline V gene. Here the CDR3 DNA reads TGTGCCAGCAGTAGGGACAGTCAAAACTATGGCTACACCTTC. It translates to CASSRDSQNYGYTF.

V usage is TRBV5-1 and J usage is TRBJ2-3, with a weak D call TRBD2 (6 bases). CDR3 length: 13 amino acids. CDR1 is SGHRS and CDR2 is YFSETQ in the germline V gene. V was trimmed by 7 bases and J by 0 bases, leaving 9 bases between them. CDR3 residues: CASARESTDTQYF. CDR3 nucleotides: TGCGCCAGCGCCCGGGAGAGCACAGATACGCAGTATTTT.

In its sample, this clone was seen once. This chain connects TRBV29-1 to TRBJ2-3; 16 bases are shared with TRBD2. Germline values: CDR1 SQVTM, CDR2 ANQGSEA. There are 17 residues in the CDR3. Trimming took 7 bases from V and 0 from J; bases not matched to a gene: 7. CDR3 loop: CSESGLAGGGSTDTQYF. CDR3 sequence (DNA): TGCAGCGAATCGGGACTAGCGGGAGGGGGTAGCACAGATACGCAGTATTTT.

The chain joins TRBV19 to TRBJ2-1, with 9 bases that match TRBD1. The CDR3 length is 15 residues. V shed 5 bases, J shed 4 bases, and the junction held 6 bases outside the gene matches. Germline assignment: CDR1 LNHDA and CDR2 SQIVND (reference sequence). The CDR3 DNA follows: TGTGCCAGTAGTCATGGGACAGGGCGTTACAATGAGCAGTTCTTC. Its protein is CASSHGTGRYNEQFF.

The chain employs TRBV7-8 and TRBJ2-7; TRBD2 matches at 13 bases. CDR1 SGHVS and CDR2 FQNEAQ come from the germline V gene. V lost 4 bases to trimming and J lost 4 bases; unmatched junction nucleotides: 4. The CDR3 runs to 15 residues. CDR3 coding DNA: TGTGCCAGCAGCTATAGGACTAGCGGGAGTTACGAGCAGTACTTC. Protein sequence: CASSYRTSGSYEQYF.

This clone was counted between two and nine times. J is TRBJ1-2 and V is TRBV6-5, with 8 nucleotides matching TRBD1. There are 15 residues in the CDR3. Germline CDR1 reads MNHEY; CDR2 reads SVGAGI. With 2 bases clipped from V and 0 bases from J, the junction kept 2 bases outside the gene matches. CDR3 protein: CASSYGDRSNYGYTF. For the CDR3, the DNA is TGTGCCAGCAGTTACGGGGACAGGTCTAACTATGGCTACACCTTC.

The chain joins TRBV28 to TRBJ1-2, with TRBD1 as a possible D gene (5 bases). The V end lost 2 bases, the J end lost 0 bases, and 10 bases lay between the germline ends. In germline, CDR1 is MDHEN, CDR2 SYDVKM. CDR3 length: 15 residues. CDR3 DNA: TGTGCCAGCAGTTTACAGCAGGGTTCTAACTATGGCTACACCTTC. Encoded protein: CASSLQQGSNYGYTF.

V is TRBV15 and J is TRBJ2-5, with 7 bases matching TRBD2. Germline loops: CDR1 LNHNV, CDR2 YYDKDF (reference sequence). The ends lost 2 bases at V and 5 bases at J; junction bases unmatched: 8. CDR3 length equals 15 residues. For the CDR3, the DNA is TGTGCCACCAGCAGACAGAGCGGGGTAGGGGAGACCCAGTACTTC. Its translation is CATSRQSGVGETQYF.

The chain carries TRBV6-1 and TRBJ1-2; D is ambiguous. Germline assignment: CDR1 MNHNS and CDR2 SASEGT. Deletions cut 4 bases from V and 0 bases from J, with 15 bases between. The CDR3 is 16 amino acids. The CDR3 protein is CASSVASQSANYGYTF. CDR3 DNA sequence: TGTGCCAGCAGTGTGGCTTCCCAGTCAGCTAACTATGGCTACACCTTC.

The chain is built from TRBV4-1 and TRBJ1-1; 9 nucleotides agree with TRBD1. The length of the CDR3 is 14 residues. Germline CDR1 reads MGHRA; CDR2 reads YSYEKL. V was clipped by 0 bases and J by 11 bases; unmatched bases: 7. The CDR3 nucleotides are TGCGCCAGCAGCCAAGAAGGACAGGGGTTGAAGGCTTTCTTT. Translating gives CASSQEGQGLKAFF.

The V and J genes are TRBV28 and TRBJ1-2; no clear D. This CDR3 is 14 amino acids long. Germline lookup yields CDR1 MDHEN and CDR2 SYDVKM. V was trimmed by 8 bases and J by 8 bases, leaving 21 bases between them. This CDR3 is CASVEPGGNLGYTF. In nucleotides, the CDR3 is TGTGCCAGCGTGGAACCTGGCGGTAATTTAGGCTACACCTTC.

This clone has more than one count but fewer than ten. This chain links TRBV6-2 or TRBV6-3 with TRBJ2-7; TRBD2 matches at 13 bases. The length of the CDR3 is 17 residues. The junction had 8 bases not matched to a gene; V was cut back by 2 bases and J by 4 bases. Germline V gene sequence: CDR1 MNHEY, CDR2 SVGEGT. The CDR3 sequence: CASSYRIGLAGVYEQYF. The CDR3, as DNA: TGTGCCAGCAGTTACCGCATCGGACTAGCGGGGGTGTACGAGCAGTACTTC.

The chain couples TRBV19 to TRBJ2-7; 9 nucleotides align to TRBD1. This CDR3 has 14 amino acids. Germline loops: CDR1 LNHDA, CDR2 SQIVND (reference sequence). V was pared by 3 bases and J by 6 bases, with 6 bases of the junction left unmatched. CDR3 in DNA: TGTGCCAGTAGTATCGCGGGACAGGGAGGCGAGCAGTACTTC. This codes for CASSIAGQGGEQYF.

The rearrangement uses TRBV19 and TRBJ1-1; tentative D call: TRBD1 (6 bases). Germline V gene lookup returns CDR1 LNHDA and CDR2 SQIVND (reference sequence). V was shortened by 1 base and J by 3 bases, with 9 bases between the two germline ends. CDR3 length: 14 amino acids. The CDR3 reads CASSIVRGDTEAFF. The CDR3 nucleotides read TGTGCCAGTAGTATAGTCAGGGGAGACACTGAAGCTTTCTTT.